This T cell receptor beta chain derives from a study of OX40 agonist ivuxolimab in advanced cancers. Study-level results: Low normalized T-cell clonal expansion was additionally recorded for some nonresponders. Relative to CD4+ cells, CD8+ T cells on average had more expanded clones. Clonal expansion among partial responders at 0.1-3.0 mg/kg ranked near the lowest.

This clone appeared once. Its antigen is not identified. Individuals having autoimmune disease history or systemic immunosuppression were not enrolled. Only in-frame clones appear in the TCRdb table, and some are missing; sequencing was by immunoSEQ multiplex PCR. The sample holds some 72,000 clones, about 90% seen once. The receptor was derived from an adult with an advanced solid tumor such as melanoma, head and neck, liver or kidney cancer. Sequencing was performed on CD4+ or CD8+ T cells sorted from blood, taken in a trial of the OX40 agonist ivuxolimab.

This CDR3 is CASSPRAGPASTDTQYF. DNA for the CDR3: TGTGCCAGCAGCCCAAGGGCAGGGCCGGCAAGCACAGATACGCAGTATTTT. The chain joins TRBV7-9 to TRBJ2-3; tentatively, D is TRBD1 (5 bases). This CDR3 is 17 amino acids long. Germline V gives CDR1 SEHNR, CDR2 FQNEAQ (reference sequence). Between the trimmed V and J ends, which lost 5 bases and 0 bases, there was a span of 18 bases. Using reference TRBV7-9 and TRBJ2-3 for the parts outside the CDR3, the full variable domain is DTGVSQNPRHKITKRGQNVTFRCDPISEHNRLYWYRQTLGQGPEFLTYFQNEAQLEKSRLLSDRFSAERPKGSFSTLEIQRTEQGDSAMYLCASSPRAGPASTDTQYFGPGTRLTVL.